This TCR beta chain was recorded in a study of vaccination effects on CD4 cells after COVID-19. Study details: A median of 72 days separated the second dose and sampling. General study results and limits: Only 1 of 255 vaccine-induced clones from healthy vaccinees cross-reacted with common cold coronaviruses. Convalescent patients were few in the study, and early post-infection timepoints were absent.

The assay was immunoSEQ multiplex PCR, and TCRdb's table has in-frame clones only and misses some. The data hold about 64,000 clones, with under 80% observed a single time. Before any sequencing was done, the ViraFEST assay used viral peptide pools to expand antigen-specific CD4+ T cells. With more than nine days of culture completed, CD4+ T cells were isolated. Two doses of BNT162b2 or mRNA-1273 vaccine were administered to participants. In the case of this clone: What it binds is not known.

There are 14 residues in the CDR3. Per germline, CDR1 LGHNT and CDR2 FRNRAP. V lost 6 bases and J lost 7, with 16 bases in between. This rearrangement joins TRBV12-5 to TRBJ2-1, with TRBD2 as a possible D gene (5 bases). This material consisted of CD4+ T cells from PBMCs cultured with HCoV-OC43 spike peptides, taken after COVID-19 vaccination. Regarding subset: HCoV-OC43 spike overlapping peptide pool stimulation. The TCR was taken from a human donor who received a COVID-19 vaccine. The CDR3: CASGNPLRGNEQFF. The CDR3 nucleotides are TGTGCTAGTGGCAACCCCCTTAGAGGGAATGAGCAGTTCTTC.